This T cell receptor (beta chain) was sequenced for a study of blood T cell repertoires in COVID-19 (dated by TCRdb to the early 2020s). Background on the whole study: Samples covering the acute and convalescent phases of COVID-19 were provided by collaborators in the United States, Italy and Spain. The prospective study material was composed of cDNA or gDNA derived from T cells, B-cell-depleted T cells, or PBMCs. A freely available public database, intended as a resource for researchers studying the immune response to SARS-CoV-2, is where the repertoires were released. Samples came from the ongoing ImmuneRACE study (first 160 participants) plus 1,254 subjects from 6 global collaborators. The dataset comprised deeply sampled blood TCRbeta repertoires from subjects exposed to, actively infected with, or recovered from COVID-19. Sample metadata almost always included a de-identified subject ID, COVID-19 status, age in years and sex. Where available, HLA class I and class II types were taken from metadata supplied by the sample provider and were not determined by assay-based typing. General study outcomes and caveats: How much clinical and demographic metadata was included differed by source and by participant, and the metadata was provided uncurated.

The V and J ends are trimmed by 2 bases and 9 bases, leaving 11 bases between them. Via the germline V gene (reference sequence), CDR1 is MNHEY and CDR2 SMNVEV. From cysteine to phenylalanine, the CDR3 is 14 amino acids long. The sequence is cut down to CDR3 DNA, 42 bases in frame from base 1. One collaborating source in Seattle enrolled patients while the patients were actively infected and followed the patients over time throughout the course of disease. Collaborating institutions collected whole blood in K2EDTA tubes following their own protocols. For TCRbeta analysis, collaborator samples were shipped as frozen whole blood, as isolated PBMCs, or as DNA extracted from either sample type. Turning to this clone: The antigen it binds to is not known. No base quality information exists; no much larger clone differs at one position.

The immunoSEQ Assay, a bias-controlled multiplex PCR, was used to amplify TCRbeta CDR3 regions from genomic DNA. The published analysis was carried out like this. Nucleated cell counts per sample were estimated from amplification of reference gene primers within the assay. Sequence reads were collapsed and filtered to measure the absolute abundance of every unique TCRbeta CDR3 rearrangement. For each sample, productive Simpson clonality was calculated as the square root of Simpson's diversity index over productive rearrangements. TCRdb took this table from immuneACCESS and kept in-frame rearrangements with V and J called. Such tables lack part of the clones; where checked against another copy, unresolved V genes explain under half of the gap, and the rest is unexplained. D and trimming come from the DNA, and the V and J calls and clone size come from that table. The sample table contains approximately 270,000 clones; only one count was recorded for around 82% of them. The ten largest account for less than 20% of the sample.

This clonotype originated in a person aged 70 to 79 with COVID-19, enrolled during active disease. Source material: peripheral blood. The chain is made from TRBV27 and TRBJ1-6; a weak D assignment points to TRBD1 (5 bases agree). In nucleotide form, the sequence is TGTGCCAGCAGTTTAGGGCAGGGCGGTTCACCCCTCCACTTT. Translated, this is CASSLGQGGSPLHF.